A selection of T cell receptor beta chains follows, all from one sample in a study of blood T cell repertoires in COVID-19. Sequenced by immunoSEQ multiplex PCR; TCRdb stores in-frame clones only, minus some. The table includes some 330,000 clones, around 86% detected once. Specimen: PBMCs or T cells enriched from blood (not recorded which). The receptors originated from a man aged 25 to 45 who had recovered from COVID-19. Both conserved end residues are part of each CDR3. Each record gives: clone size, D gene, J gene, V gene, CDR3 protein, CDR3 DNA. D genes are given only for firm matches. Only part of the rows carry a size: once, few, many, or a class if the clone is expanded.

NA | TRBD1 | TRBJ2-7 | TRBV5-1 | CASSFPDRGGYEQYF | TGCGCCAGCAGCTTCCCGGACAGGGGAGGGTACGAGCAGTACTTC
NA | TRBD2 | TRBJ2-2 | TRBV5-1 | CASSLLPAGVAGELFF | TGCGCCAGCAGCTTGCTTCCGGCGGGGGTGGCCGGGGAGCTGTTTTTT
NA | TRBD1 | TRBJ2-7 | TRBV5-4 | CASSVKTGAADEQYF | TGTGCCAGCAGCGTGAAGACAGGGGCCGCGGACGAGCAGTACTTC
NA | TRBD2 | TRBJ2-1 | TRBV7-2 | CASSSTRISSGGAYEQFF | TGTGCCAGCAGCTCCACTCGCATCTCTAGCGGGGGGGCCTATGAGCAGTTCTTC
NA | NA | TRBJ1-1 | TRBV29-1 | CSALPEAMNTEAFF | TGCAGCGCCCTCCCCGAGGCCATGAACACTGAAGCTTTCTTT
NA | TRBD2 | TRBJ2-3 | TRBV7-2 | CASSLVGSGVKTDTQYF | TGTGCCAGCAGCTTAGTAGGTAGCGGGGTAAAAACAGATACGCAGTATTTT
once | NA | TRBJ1-2 | TRBV9 | CASSVSTGNYGYTF | TGTGCCAGCAGCGTCTCTACAGGGAACTATGGCTACACCTTC
once | NA | TRBJ1-1 | TRBV19 | CASSIELFAFF | TGTGCCAGTAGTATTGAACTGTTTGCTTTCTTT
NA | TRBD1 | TRBJ2-5 | TRBV3-1/TRBV3-2 | CASSPWTGGGLETQYF | TGTGCCAGCAGCCCTTGGACAGGGGGCGGTCTGGAGACCCAGTACTTC
once | NA | TRBJ2-5 | TRBV7-9 | CASSLSGRRETQYF | TGTGCCAGCAGCTTATCGGGTCGACGAGAGACCCAGTACTTC
NA | TRBD2 | TRBJ2-1 | TRBV7-9 | CASSPFKGGRSDEQFF | TGTGCCAGCAGCCCTTTTAAAGGCGGGAGGTCCGATGAGCAGTTCTTC
few | TRBD1 | TRBJ1-4 | TRBV7-9 | CASSPASGGRGEKLFF | TGTGCCAGCAGCCCCGCCTCAGGGGGAAGGGGTGAAAAACTGTTTTTT
NA | TRBD1 | TRBJ2-7 | TRBV7-2 | CASRVYGTVSYEQYF | TGTGCCAGCAGGGTGTACGGGACAGTCTCCTACGAGCAGTACTTC
NA | TRBD2 | TRBJ2-7 | TRBV4-1 | CASSQTPSGYVGYEQYF | TGCGCCAGCAGCCAAACCCCTAGCGGGTACGTAGGCTACGAGCAGTACTTC
NA | NA | TRBJ2-5 | TRBV5-1 | CASSLGVGGSETQYF | TGCGCCAGCAGCTTGGGCGTGGGGGGATCCGAGACCCAGTACTTC
NA | NA | TRBJ1-5 | TRBV30 | CAWSSLGDGNQPQHF | TGTGCCTGGAGTTCGTTAGGAGATGGCAATCAGCCCCAGCATTTT
NA | NA | TRBJ1-4 | TRBV29-1 | CSAVSPAGELFF | TGCAGCGCAGTATCGCCCGCAGGGGAACTGTTTTTT
NA | NA | TRBJ2-1 | TRBV7-9 | CASRPRTIESYNEQFF | TGTGCCAGCAGACCCCGGACTATCGAAAGCTACAATGAGCAGTTCTTC
NA | NA | TRBJ1-6 | TRBV11-2 | CASSLGGSPLHF | TGTGCCAGCAGCTTAGGCGGCTCACCCCTCCACTTT
NA | NA | TRBJ2-7 | TRBV6-5 | CASSYSSFGEQYF | TGTGCCAGCAGTTACTCGAGTTTCGGCGAGCAGTACTTC
NA | NA | TRBJ2-3 | TRBV27 | CASNKYATDTQYF | TGTGCCAGCAACAAGTATGCCACAGATACGCAGTATTTT
NA | NA | TRBJ1-1 | TRBV12-2 | CASRLSSQGYMNTEAFF | TGTGCAAGTCGCTTAAGCTCTCAGGGTTACATGAACACTGAAGCTTTCTTT
NA | NA | TRBJ2-2 | TRBV24-1 | CATSDLGRDTGELFF | TGTGCCACCAGTGATTTGGGTAGAGACACCGGGGAGCTGTTTTTT
NA | NA | TRBJ2-1 | TRBV14 | CASSQVGVQFF | TGTGCCAGCAGCCAAGTCGGGGTGCAGTTCTTC
NA | TRBD1 | TRBJ1-5 | TRBV27 | CASSSTGRFQPQHF | TGTGCCAGCAGTTCGACAGGGAGGTTTCAGCCCCAGCATTTT
few | NA | TRBJ1-5 | TRBV5-1 | CASRFKPEGNQPQHF | TGCGCCAGCAGATTCAAGCCAGAGGGCAATCAGCCCCAGCATTTT
NA | NA | TRBJ1-1 | TRBV28 | CASSRRWDTEAFF | TGTGCCAGCAGTCGGAGGTGGGACACTGAAGCTTTCTTT
NA | TRBD1 | TRBJ2-3 | TRBV4-1 | CASSQAGQGGDTQYF | TGCGCCAGCAGCCAAGCGGGACAGGGGGGAGATACGCAGTATTTT
NA | NA | TRBJ2-7 | TRBV7-2 | CASSLMGGNSYEQYF | TGTGCCAGCAGCTTAATGGGAGGCAACTCCTACGAGCAGTACTTC
NA | NA | TRBJ2-4 | TRBV9 | CASSPRFARANIQYF | TGTGCCAGCAGCCCCCGCTTTGCCAGGGCGAACATTCAGTACTTC
NA | TRBD1 | TRBJ1-1 | TRBV11-2 | CASRLQGVNTEAFF | TGTGCCAGCAGATTACAGGGGGTCAACACTGAAGCTTTCTTT
once | TRBD1 | TRBJ1-1 | TRBV10-3 | CAISAPGQGKTTEAFF | TGTGCCATCAGTGCGCCGGGACAGGGGAAAACCACTGAAGCTTTCTTT
NA | NA | TRBJ1-2 | TRBV19 | CASRDPANGGVYGYTF | TGTGCCAGTAGAGACCCCGCTAACGGGGGAGTCTATGGCTACACCTTC
NA | NA | TRBJ1-3 | TRBV3-1/TRBV3-2 | CASSRITAGHSSGNTIYF | TGTGCCAGCAGCCGAATTACAGCGGGACATAGCTCTGGAAACACCATATATTTT
NA | NA | TRBJ2-5 | TRBV5-1 | CASSFSRETQYF | TGCGCCAGCAGCTTTTCGCGAGAGACCCAGTACTTC
NA | TRBD2 | TRBJ2-2 | TRBV28 | CASTPAGLAGGEVGELFF | TGTGCCAGCACCCCCGCCGGGCTAGCGGGGGGAGAGGTCGGGGAGCTGTTTTTT